These 5 T cell receptor beta chains were sequenced from one sample in a study of blood T cell repertoires in COVID-19. This table comes from immunoSEQ multiplex PCR, and its TCRdb copy is limited to in-frame clones, with some not included. The table has about 230,000 clones, around 78% seen once. The sequenced sample was peripheral blood. The receptor source for this set is a woman in her sixties or seventies with active or convalescent COVID-19.

The chain couples TRBV28 to TRBJ2-1, with 15 bases fitting TRBD2. V gave up 3 bases and J gave up 6 bases; unmatched junction bases: 9. The V gene's germline CDR1 is MDHEN and CDR2 SYDVKM. The CDR3 loop spans 18 amino acids. The CDR3 DNA follows: TGTGCCAGCAGTTTCCGATTGGGACTAGCGGGAGGTTCCAATGAGCAGTTCTTC. Translated, it gives CASSFRLGLAGGSNEQFF.

The genes are TRBV13 and TRBJ1-2; D unclear. Germline CDR1 reads PRHDT; CDR2 reads FYEKMQ (reference sequence). The CDR3 contains 13 residues. Trimming left V 5 bases short and J 6 bases short, with 13 bases between. The CDR3 here is CASSLQAGDGYTF. The CDR3 region has the DNA TGTGCCAGCAGCCTCCAGGCGGGCGATGGCTACACCTTC.

This clone appeared once. The J gene is TRBJ2-7, the V gene TRBV30; the D gene is possibly TRBD1 (6 bases). This CDR3 spans 14 amino acids. Trimming took off 5 bases at V and 1 base at J, with 15 bases between the two ends. CDR1 and CDR2 from the germline V gene are GTSNPN and SVGIG (reference sequence). The CDR3 here is CAWGDRRFSYEQYF. The CDR3 nucleotides read TGTGCCTGGGGAGACAGGCGTTTTTCCTACGAGCAGTACTTC.

The V call is TRBV2, the J call TRBJ2-2; 8 nucleotides match TRBD1. J was trimmed by 4 bases and V by 2 bases; bases with no gene match: 3. CDR3 length equals 15 residues. Germline CDR1 reads SNHLY; CDR2 reads FYNNEI. CDR3 DNA sequence: TGTGCCAGCAGTGAACTCGGACAGGGCACCGGGGAGCTGTTTTTT. It specifies CASSELGQGTGELFF.

The rearrangement joins TRBV28 to TRBJ1-4; a possible D gene is TRBD1 (6 bases). This CDR3 has 15 residues. Trimming cost V 5 bases and J 6 bases, with 16 bases left between them. The germline CDR1 and CDR2 sequences are MDHEN and SYDVKM. The chain's CDR3 is CASSTPGAGDEKLFF. The CDR3 DNA reads as TGTGCCAGCAGTACCCCAGGGGCGGGCGATGAAAAACTGTTTTTT. The full variable domain, rest sourced from reference TRBV28 and TRBJ1-4, is DVKVTQSSRYLVKRTGEKVFLECVQDMDHENMFWYRQDPGLGLRLIYFSYDVKMKEKGDIPEGYSVSREKKERFSLILESASTNQTSMYLCASSTPGAGDEKLFFGSGTQLSVL.